The clone carrying this T cell receptor (beta chain) was observed a handful of times. The antigen is unknown. This entry is derived from a study of beta chain features in type 1 diabetes. In the study overall: Patients looked much like healthy donors when it came to age, gender and cell yields. Findings and caveats of the study: TCRB repertoires of naive, central memory and Treg cells appeared more similar among patients than among healthy donors. Shortening that was moderate but significant affected the TCRB CDR3s of Type 1 diabetes patients in all four CD4+ subsets. The question of HLA type influencing TCRB rearrangement was one that remained unresolved here.

Trimming pared 1 base from V and 3 bases from J, leaving 10 bases between. The CDR3 sequence is 14 residues long. Germline CDR1 SGHKS, CDR2 YYEKEE (reference sequence). It was via CD45RO/CCR7/CD25/CD127/CD95/CD27 that CD4+ naive, central memory, regulatory and stem cell-like memory cells were sorted. Every isolated RNA sample was fully reverse transcribed, so sequencing captured expressed TCRB transcripts. Sequencing was performed with immunoSEQ multiplex PCR; in TCRdb, only in-frame clones are kept and a portion is missing. The sample contains about 340,000 clones, approximately 12% of which appear only once.

The TCR sequence derives from a woman younger than 30 with type 1 diabetes. Material for sequencing was naive CD4+ T cells from blood. The chain recombines TRBV5-5 with TRBJ1-1; D unclear. DNA of the CDR3: TGTGCCAGCAGCTTGTCACCCGAGGACACTGAAGCTTTCTTT. This translates into CASSLSPEDTEAFF.